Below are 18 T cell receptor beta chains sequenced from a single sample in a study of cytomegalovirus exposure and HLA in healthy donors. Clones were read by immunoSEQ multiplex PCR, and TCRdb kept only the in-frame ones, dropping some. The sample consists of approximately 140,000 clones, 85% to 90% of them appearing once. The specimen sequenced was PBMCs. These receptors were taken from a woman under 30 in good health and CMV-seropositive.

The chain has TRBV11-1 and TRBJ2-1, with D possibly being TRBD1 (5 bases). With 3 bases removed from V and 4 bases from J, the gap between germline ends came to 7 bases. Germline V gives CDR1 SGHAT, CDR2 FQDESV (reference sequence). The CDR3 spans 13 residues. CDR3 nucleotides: TGTGCCAGCAGCTTTGACAGTTACAATGAGCAGTTCTTC. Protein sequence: CASSFDSYNEQFF.

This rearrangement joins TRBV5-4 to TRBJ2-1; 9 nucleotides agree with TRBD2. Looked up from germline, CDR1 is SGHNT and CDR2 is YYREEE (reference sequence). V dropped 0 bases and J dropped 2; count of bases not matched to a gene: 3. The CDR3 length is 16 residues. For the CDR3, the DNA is TGTGCCAGCAGCTTGGAGGCTAGCGGGACCTACAATGAGCAGTTCTTC. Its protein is CASSLEASGTYNEQFF.

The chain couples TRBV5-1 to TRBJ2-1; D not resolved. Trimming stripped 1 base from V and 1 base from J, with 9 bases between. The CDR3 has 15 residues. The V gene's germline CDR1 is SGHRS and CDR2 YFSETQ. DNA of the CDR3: TGCGCCAGCAGCTTGACAGACCCTTCCTACAATGAGCAGTTCTTC. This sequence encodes CASSLTDPSYNEQFF.

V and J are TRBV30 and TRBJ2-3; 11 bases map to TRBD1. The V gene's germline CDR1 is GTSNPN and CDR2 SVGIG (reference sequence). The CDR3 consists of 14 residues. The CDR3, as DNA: TGTGCGTCGGACGGGGACAGGGGGGCAGATACGCAGTATTTT. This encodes CASDGDRGADTQYF.

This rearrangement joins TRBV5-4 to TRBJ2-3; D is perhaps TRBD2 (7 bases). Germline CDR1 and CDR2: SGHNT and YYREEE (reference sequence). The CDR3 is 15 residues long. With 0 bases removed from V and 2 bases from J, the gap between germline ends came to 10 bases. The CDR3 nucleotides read TGTGCCAGCAGCTTGGGGGAGGGGGTCACAGATACGCAGTATTTT. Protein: CASSLGEGVTDTQYF.

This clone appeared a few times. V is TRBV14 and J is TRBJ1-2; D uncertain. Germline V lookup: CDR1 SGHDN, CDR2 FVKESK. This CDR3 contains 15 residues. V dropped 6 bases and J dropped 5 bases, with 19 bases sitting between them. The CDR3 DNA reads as TGTGCCAGCAGAACAATACAAGGAGTCTCGTATGGCTACACCTTC. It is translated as CASRTIQGVSYGYTF.

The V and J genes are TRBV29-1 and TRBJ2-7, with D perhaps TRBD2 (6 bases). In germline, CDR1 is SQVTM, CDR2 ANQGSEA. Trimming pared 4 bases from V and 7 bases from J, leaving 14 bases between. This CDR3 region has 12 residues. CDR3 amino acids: CSVGRVLQEQYF. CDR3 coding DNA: TGCAGCGTTGGGAGGGTTCTGCAAGAGCAGTACTTC.

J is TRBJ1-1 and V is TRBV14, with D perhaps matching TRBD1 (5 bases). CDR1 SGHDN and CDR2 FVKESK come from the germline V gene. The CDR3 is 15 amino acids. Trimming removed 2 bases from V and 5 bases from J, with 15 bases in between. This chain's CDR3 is CASSQLGGRGTEAFF. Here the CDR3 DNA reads TGTGCCAGCAGCCAACTCGGGGGGAGGGGAACTGAAGCTTTCTTT. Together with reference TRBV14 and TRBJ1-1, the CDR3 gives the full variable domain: EAGVTQFPSHSVIEKGQTVTLRCDPISGHDNLYWYRRVMGKEIKFLLHFVKESKQDESGMPNNRFLAERTGGTYSTLKVQPAELEDSGVYFCASSQLGGRGTEAFFGQGTRLTVV.

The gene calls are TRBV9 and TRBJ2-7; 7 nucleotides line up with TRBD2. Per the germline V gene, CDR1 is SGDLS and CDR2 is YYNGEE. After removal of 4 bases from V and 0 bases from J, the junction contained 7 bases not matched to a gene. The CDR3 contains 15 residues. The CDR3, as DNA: TGTGCCAGCAGCTTCCGCGGGGGAAGCTCCTACGAGCAGTACTTC. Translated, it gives CASSFRGGSSYEQYF. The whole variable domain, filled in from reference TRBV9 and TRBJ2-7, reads DSGVTQTPKHLITATGQRVTLRCSPRSGDLSVYWYQQSLDQGLQFLIQYYNGEERAKGNILERFSAQQFPDLHSELNLSSLELGDSALYFCASSFRGGSSYEQYFGPGTRLTVT.

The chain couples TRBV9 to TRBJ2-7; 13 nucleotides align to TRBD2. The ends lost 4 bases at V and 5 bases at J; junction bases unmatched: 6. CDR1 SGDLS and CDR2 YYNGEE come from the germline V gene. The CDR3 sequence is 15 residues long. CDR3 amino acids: CASSLGLAGVNEQYF. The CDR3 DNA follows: TGTGCCAGCAGCCTAGGACTAGCGGGAGTAAACGAGCAGTACTTC.

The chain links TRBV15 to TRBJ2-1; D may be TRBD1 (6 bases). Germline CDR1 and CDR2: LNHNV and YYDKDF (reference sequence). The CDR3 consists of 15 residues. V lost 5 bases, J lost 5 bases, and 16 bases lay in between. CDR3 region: CATSRQGISNNEQFF. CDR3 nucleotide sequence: TGTGCCACCAGCCGCCAGGGGATTTCGAACAATGAGCAGTTCTTC.

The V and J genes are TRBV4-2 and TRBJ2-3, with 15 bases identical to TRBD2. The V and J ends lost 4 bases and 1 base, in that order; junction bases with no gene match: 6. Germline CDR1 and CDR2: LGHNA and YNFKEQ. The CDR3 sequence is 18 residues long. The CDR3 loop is CASSLTGLAGGRTDTQYF. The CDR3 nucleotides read TGTGCCAGCAGCCTTACGGGACTAGCGGGGGGCCGCACAGATACGCAGTATTTT.

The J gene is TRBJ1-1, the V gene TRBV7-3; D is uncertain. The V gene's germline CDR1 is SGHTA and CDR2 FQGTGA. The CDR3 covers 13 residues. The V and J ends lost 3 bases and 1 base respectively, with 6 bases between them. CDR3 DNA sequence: TGTGCCAGCAGCTTGGAGGAGAACACTGAAGCTTTCTTT. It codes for CASSLEENTEAFF.

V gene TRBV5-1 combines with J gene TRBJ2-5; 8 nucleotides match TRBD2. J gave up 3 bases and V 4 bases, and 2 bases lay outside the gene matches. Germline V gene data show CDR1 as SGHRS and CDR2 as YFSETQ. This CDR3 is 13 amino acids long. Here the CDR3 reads CASSAAGEETQYF. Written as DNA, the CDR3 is TGCGCCAGCAGCGCAGCGGGGGAAGAGACCCAGTACTTC.

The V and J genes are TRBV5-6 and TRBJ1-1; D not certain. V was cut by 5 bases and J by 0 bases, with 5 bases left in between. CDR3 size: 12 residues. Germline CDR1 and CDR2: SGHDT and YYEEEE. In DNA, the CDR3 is TGTGCCAGCAGGGCCCTGAACACTGAAGCTTTCTTT. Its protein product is CASRALNTEAFF.

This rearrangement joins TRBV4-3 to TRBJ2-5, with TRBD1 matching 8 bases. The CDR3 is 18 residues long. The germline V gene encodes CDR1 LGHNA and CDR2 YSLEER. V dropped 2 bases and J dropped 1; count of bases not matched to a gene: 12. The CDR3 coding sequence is TGCGCCAGCAGCCAAAGAGTCCTAGGACAGGGTCTCCAAGAGACCCAGTACTTC. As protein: CASSQRVLGQGLQETQYF.

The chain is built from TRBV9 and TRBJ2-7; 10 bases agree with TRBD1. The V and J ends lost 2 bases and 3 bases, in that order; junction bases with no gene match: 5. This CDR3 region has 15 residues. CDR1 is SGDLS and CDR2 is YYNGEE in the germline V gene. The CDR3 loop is CASSVGGTGDYEQYF. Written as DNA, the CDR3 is TGTGCCAGCAGCGTCGGGGGGACAGGGGACTACGAGCAGTACTTC.

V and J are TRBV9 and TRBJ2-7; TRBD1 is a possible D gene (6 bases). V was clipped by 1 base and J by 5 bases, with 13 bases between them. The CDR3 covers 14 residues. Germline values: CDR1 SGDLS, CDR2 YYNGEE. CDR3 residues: CASSVTGQSDEQYF. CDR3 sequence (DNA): TGTGCCAGCAGCGTAACTGGACAGTCGGACGAGCAGTACTTC.